This T cell receptor (beta chain) was retrieved from a study of cytomegalovirus exposure and HLA in healthy donors. General study findings and limits: It is likely that the observed cluster of highly shared sequence variants was a sequencing artifact. Some segments of the V type, notably TRBV6-2 and TRBV6-3, were excluded as indistinguishable. Investigators reported 150 to 200 TCR beta chains as tied to cytomegalovirus. For TCR beta chains, V- and J-gene trimming was later linked to a missense DCLRE1C variant.

A multiplex PCR was run with 60 Vbeta primers and 13 Jbeta primers. Assay used: immunoSEQ multiplex PCR; TCRdb lists only in-frame clones, some missing. The sample has about 180,000 clones, 70% to 80% seen once; the top ten hold roughly 3.6%. The CDR3 has 15 residues. Trimming took 0 bases from V and 8 from J; bases not matched to a gene: 7. The germline CDR1 and CDR2 sequences are SGDLS and YYNGEE. Note on this clone: Its antigen is unknown.

The sequence was collected from a woman aged 55-69 years in good health and CMV-seropositive. The chain has TRBV9 and TRBJ2-1, with 8 bases lining up with TRBD1. The sample consisted of PBMCs. CDR3 nucleotides: TGTGCCAGCAGCGTAGGCAGGGGGCCCCCCTATGAGCAGTTCTTC. This codes for CASSVGRGPPYEQFF.